Many counts were recorded for the clone carrying this T cell receptor (beta chain). These data belong to a study of blood T cells in healthy people across ages. The sample, about 9.7 milliliters of peripheral blood, was drawn from each donor. A second about 6 to 11 cycle PCR used barcoded and J-beta primers. Each CDR3 protein is one row after TCRdb ran MiXCR on the 5' RACE reads. The sample lists roughly 700,000 distinct CDR3 sequences, about 34% seen once, with roughly 14% in the top ten. The CDR3 loop spans 15 amino acids. J lost 4 bases, V lost 3 bases, and 9 bases had no gene match. The germline gives CDR1 MDHEN, CDR2 SYDVKM.

Material: blood. This chain connects TRBV28 to TRBJ2-7, with 7 nucleotides matching TRBD1. The TCR sequence derives from a woman at least 80 years old in good health. CDR3 DNA sequence: TGTGCCAGCAGTTTTGAGGGGCAGGGGGAATACGAGCAGTACTTC. Encoded protein: CASSFEGQGEYEQYF.